The present TCR beta chain was sequenced within a study of control samples from healthy donors and cancer patients. Using immunoSEQ multiplex PCR, the repertoire was profiled, and TCRdb retains in-frame clones only, with some absent. The sample holds over 150,000 clones, 94% seen once. Trimming took 1 base from V and 4 from J, leaving 12 bases between them. Germline V gives CDR1 SGDLS, CDR2 YYNGEE. The CDR3 is 15 residues long. The rearrangement links TRBV9 to TRBJ1-5, with D unresolved. The sample was blood. The sequence was obtained from a woman between 18 and 29 years old in good health. CDR3 sequence reads: CASSVSSGSNQPQHF. The DNA of the CDR3 is TGTGCCAGCAGCGTATCTTCGGGAAGTAATCAGCCCCAGCATTTT.